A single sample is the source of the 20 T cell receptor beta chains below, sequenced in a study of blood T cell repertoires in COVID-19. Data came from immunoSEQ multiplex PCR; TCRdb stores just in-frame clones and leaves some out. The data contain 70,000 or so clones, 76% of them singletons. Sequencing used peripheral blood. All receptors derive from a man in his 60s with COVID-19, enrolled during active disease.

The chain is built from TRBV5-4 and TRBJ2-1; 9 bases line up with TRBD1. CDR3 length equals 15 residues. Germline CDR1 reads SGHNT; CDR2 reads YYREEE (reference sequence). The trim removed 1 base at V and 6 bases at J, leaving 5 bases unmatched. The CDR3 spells CASSLYSTGGNEQFF. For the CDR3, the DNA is TGTGCCAGCAGCTTGTACTCGACAGGGGGCAATGAGCAGTTCTTC.

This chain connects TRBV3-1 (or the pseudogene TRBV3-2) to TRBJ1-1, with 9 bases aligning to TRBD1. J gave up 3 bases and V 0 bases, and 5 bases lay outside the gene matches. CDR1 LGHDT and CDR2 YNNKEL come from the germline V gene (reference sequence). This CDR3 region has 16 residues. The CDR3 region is CASSQDTGGYYTEAFF. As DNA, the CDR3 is TGTGCCAGCAGCCAAGATACAGGGGGCTATTACACTGAAGCTTTCTTT.

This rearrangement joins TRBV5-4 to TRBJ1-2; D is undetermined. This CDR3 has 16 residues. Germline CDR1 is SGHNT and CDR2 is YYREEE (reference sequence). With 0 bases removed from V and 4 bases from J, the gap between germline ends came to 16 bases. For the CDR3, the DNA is TGTGCCAGCAGCTTGGTGGCAGGAGGAGGTGTCTATGGCTACACCTTC. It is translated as CASSLVAGGGVYGYTF.

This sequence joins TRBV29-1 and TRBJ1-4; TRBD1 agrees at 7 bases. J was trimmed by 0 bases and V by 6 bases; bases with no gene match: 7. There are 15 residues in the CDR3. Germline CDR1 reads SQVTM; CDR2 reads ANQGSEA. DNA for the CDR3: TGCAGCGTCACGGGGACAGATTCAACTAATGAAAAACTGTTTTTT. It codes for CSVTGTDSTNEKLFF.

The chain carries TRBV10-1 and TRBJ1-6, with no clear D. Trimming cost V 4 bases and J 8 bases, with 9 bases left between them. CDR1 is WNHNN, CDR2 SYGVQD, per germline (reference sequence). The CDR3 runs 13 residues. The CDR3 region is CASSGGRDSPLHF. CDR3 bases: TGCGCCAGCAGTGGAGGGCGTGATTCACCCCTCCACTTT.

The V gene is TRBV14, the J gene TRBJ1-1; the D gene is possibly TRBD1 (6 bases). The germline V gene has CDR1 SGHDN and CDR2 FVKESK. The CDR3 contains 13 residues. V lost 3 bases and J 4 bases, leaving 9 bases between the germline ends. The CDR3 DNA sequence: TGTGCCAGCAGCCACGGACAGATCACTGAAGCTTTCTTT. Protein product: CASSHGQITEAFF.

This CDR3 reads CASSVGQGAGNTEAFF. CDR3 coding DNA: TGTGCCAGCAGCGTGGGGCAGGGGGCTGGGAACACTGAAGCTTTCTTT. V and J are TRBV9 and TRBJ1-1; 8 positions agree with TRBD1. This CDR3 contains 16 residues. The ends lost 2 bases at V and 1 base at J; junction bases unmatched: 7. Germline assignment: CDR1 SGDLS and CDR2 YYNGEE.

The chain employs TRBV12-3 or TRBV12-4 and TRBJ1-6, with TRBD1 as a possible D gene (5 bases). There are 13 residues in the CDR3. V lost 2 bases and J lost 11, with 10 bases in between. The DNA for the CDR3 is TGTGCCAGCAGTTTATGGGAGGGGACACCCCTCCACTTT. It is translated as CASSLWEGTPLHF.

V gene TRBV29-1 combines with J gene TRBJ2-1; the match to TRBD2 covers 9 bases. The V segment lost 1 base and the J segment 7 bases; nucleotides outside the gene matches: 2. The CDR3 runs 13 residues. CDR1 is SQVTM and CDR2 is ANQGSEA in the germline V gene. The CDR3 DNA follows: TGCAGCGTTGAAGGACTAGCGGTTAATGAGCAGTTCTTC. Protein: CSVEGLAVNEQFF.

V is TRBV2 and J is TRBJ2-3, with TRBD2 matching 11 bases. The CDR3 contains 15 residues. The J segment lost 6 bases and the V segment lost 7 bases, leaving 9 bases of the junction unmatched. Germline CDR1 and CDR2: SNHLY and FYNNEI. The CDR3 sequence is CASTLTSGGPDTQYF. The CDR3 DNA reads TGTGCCAGCACACTTACTAGCGGGGGCCCTGATACGCAGTATTTT.

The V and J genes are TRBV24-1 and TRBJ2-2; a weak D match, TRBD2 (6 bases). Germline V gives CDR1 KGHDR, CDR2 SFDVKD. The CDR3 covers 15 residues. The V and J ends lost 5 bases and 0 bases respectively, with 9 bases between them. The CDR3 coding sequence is TGTGCCACCAGTGGCGGGACTTCGAACACCGGGGAGCTGTTTTTT. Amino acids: CATSGGTSNTGELFF.

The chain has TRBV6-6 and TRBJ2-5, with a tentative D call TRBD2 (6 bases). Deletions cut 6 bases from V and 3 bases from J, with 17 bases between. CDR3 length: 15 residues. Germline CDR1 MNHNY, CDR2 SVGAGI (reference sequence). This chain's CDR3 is CASSGPAEGKETQYF. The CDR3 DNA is TGTGCCAGCAGCGGCCCGGCGGAGGGAAAAGAGACCCAGTACTTC.

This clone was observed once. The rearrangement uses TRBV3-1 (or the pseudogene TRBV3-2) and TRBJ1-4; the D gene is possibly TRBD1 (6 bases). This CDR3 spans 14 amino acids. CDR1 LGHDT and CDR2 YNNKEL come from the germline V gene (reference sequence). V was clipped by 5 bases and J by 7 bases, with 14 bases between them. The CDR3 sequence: CASSKDSWGEKLFF. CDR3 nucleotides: TGTGCCAGCAGCAAGGACAGCTGGGGTGAAAAACTGTTTTTT.

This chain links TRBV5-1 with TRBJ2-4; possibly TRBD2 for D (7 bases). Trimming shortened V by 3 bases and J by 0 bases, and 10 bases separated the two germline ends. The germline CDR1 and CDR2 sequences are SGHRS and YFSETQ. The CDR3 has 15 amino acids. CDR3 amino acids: CASSSGGLAKNIQYF. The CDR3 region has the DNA TGCGCCAGCAGCTCCGGGGGGCTAGCCAAAAACATTCAGTACTTC.

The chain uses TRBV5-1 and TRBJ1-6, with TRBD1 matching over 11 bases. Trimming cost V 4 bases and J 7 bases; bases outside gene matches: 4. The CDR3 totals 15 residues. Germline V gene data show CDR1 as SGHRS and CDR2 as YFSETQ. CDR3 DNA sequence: TGCGCCAGCAGCCCAGGGACAGGGGGGAATTCACCCCTCCACTTT. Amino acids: CASSPGTGGNSPLHF. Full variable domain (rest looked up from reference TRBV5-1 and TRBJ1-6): KAGVTQTPRYLIKTRGQQVTLSCSPISGHRSVSWYQQTPGQGLQFLFEYFSETQRNKGNFPGRFSGRQFSNSRSEMNVSTLELGDSALYLCASSPGTGGNSPLHFGNGTRLTVT.

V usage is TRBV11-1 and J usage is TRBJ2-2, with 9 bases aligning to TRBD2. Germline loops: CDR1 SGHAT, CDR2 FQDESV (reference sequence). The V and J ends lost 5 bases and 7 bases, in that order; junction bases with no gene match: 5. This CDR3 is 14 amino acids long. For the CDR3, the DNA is TGTGCCAGCAGCGCGGGACTAGCAGTCGGGGAGCTGTTTTTT. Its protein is CASSAGLAVGELFF.

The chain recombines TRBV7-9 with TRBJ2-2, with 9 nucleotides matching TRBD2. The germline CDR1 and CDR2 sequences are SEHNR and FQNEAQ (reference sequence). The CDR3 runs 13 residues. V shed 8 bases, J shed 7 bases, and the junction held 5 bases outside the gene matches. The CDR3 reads CASAPAGGGELFF. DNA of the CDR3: TGTGCCAGCGCCCCAGCGGGGGGCGGGGAGCTGTTTTTT.

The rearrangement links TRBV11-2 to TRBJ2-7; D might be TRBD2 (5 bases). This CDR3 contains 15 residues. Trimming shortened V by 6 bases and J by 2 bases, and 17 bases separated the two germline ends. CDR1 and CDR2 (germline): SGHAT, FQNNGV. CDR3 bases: TGTGCCAGCAGGGGTGAGGGCGAGCCAACCTACGAGCAGTACTTC. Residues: CASRGEGEPTYEQYF.

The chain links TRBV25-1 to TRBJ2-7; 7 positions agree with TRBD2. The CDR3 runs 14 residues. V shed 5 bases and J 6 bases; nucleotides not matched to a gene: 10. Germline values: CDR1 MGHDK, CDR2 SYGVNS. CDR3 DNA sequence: TGTGCCAGCAGTAGCGGGACTTCCTCTCGCGAGCAGTACTTC. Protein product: CASSSGTSSREQYF.

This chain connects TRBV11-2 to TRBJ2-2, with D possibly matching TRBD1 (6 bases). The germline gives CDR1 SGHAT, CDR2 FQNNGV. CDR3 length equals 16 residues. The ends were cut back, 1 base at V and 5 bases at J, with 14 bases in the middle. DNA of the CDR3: TGTGCCAGCAGCTTAGCGGGACACAAAAAAACCGGGGAGCTGTTTTTT. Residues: CASSLAGHKKTGELFF.